The 8 T cell receptor beta chains in this list originate from one sample, sequenced in a study of regulatory T cells in long-lasting Graves disease. Through Arm-PCR of CDR3 regions and iRepertoire HTBI primers, TCR beta libraries were built. A single record per CDR3 protein comes from TCRdb applying MiXCR to the multiplex PCR reads. The table includes about 560,000 distinct CDR3 sequences, 15% to 20% detected once. Time point reported: newly diagnosed GD, antithyroid drugs for less than 3 months. PBMC RNA served as the TCR library source. The data also belong to a second study, concerning T cells in Graves' hyperthyroidism and ophthalmopathy.

This specimen was peripheral blood mononuclear cells (PBMCs), taken at new diagnosis, from a patient treated with antithyroid drugs. The receptors were sampled from a man aged 18 to 30 with Graves disease.

The sample holds many counts of this clonotype. V gene TRBV28 combines with J gene TRBJ1-5; TRBD1 agrees at 7 bases. CDR1 MDHEN and CDR2 SYDVKM come from the germline V gene. V shed 1 base, J shed 6 bases, and the junction held 6 bases outside the gene matches. The CDR3 contains 15 residues. DNA for the CDR3: TGTGCCAGCAGTTTATCTGACAGGGTTGGTCAGCCCCAGCATTTT. Encoded protein: CASSLSDRVGQPQHF.

J is TRBJ2-1 and V is TRBV18; D gene uncertain. This CDR3 is built from 13 residues. Germline loops: CDR1 KGHSH, CDR2 LQKENI. The V gene lost 2 bases and the J gene lost 9 bases, with 11 bases spanning the gap. CDR3 protein: CASSPNSRGEQFF. The DNA of the CDR3 is TGTGCCAGCTCACCAAATTCCCGCGGTGAGCAGTTCTTC.

In the case of this clonotype: A much larger clone is a single base away; this may be a read error. The DNA of the CDR3 is TGTGCCAGCTTACCACCTAGGAGCTCTGGGGCCAACGTCCTGACTTTC. Its translation: CASLPPRSSGANVLTF. The chain couples TRBV18 to TRBJ2-6; D gene unclear. CDR3 length equals 16 residues. Germline loops: CDR1 KGHSH, CDR2 LQKENI.

This sequence joins TRBV6-1 and TRBJ2-7, with D maybe TRBD2 (5 bases). Germline-derived CDR1 and CDR2 are MNHNS and SASEGT. CDR3 length equals 16 residues. V shed 4 bases and J shed 2 bases, with 18 bases lying between them. The CDR3 loop reads CASSGGDKELTYEQYF. CDR3 sequence (DNA): TGTGCCAGCAGTGGGGGAGACAAAGAATTAACCTACGAGCAGTACTTC.

The chain couples TRBV5-1 to TRBJ2-7, with 8 bases matching TRBD2. This CDR3 contains 16 residues. V shed 0 bases and J 2 bases; nucleotides not matched to a gene: 7. Germline CDR1 SGHRS, CDR2 YFSETQ. The CDR3 sequence is CASSLVGGRITYEQYF. The CDR3 DNA reads TGCGCCAGCAGCTTGGTTGGCGGGAGGATTACCTACGAGCAGTACTTC.

The sample holds many counts of this clonotype. The rearrangement joins TRBV6-1 to TRBJ2-5; D unresolved. From germline, CDR1 is MNHNS and CDR2 SASEGT. CDR3 size: 11 residues. Trimming took off 2 bases at V and 2 bases at J, with 0 bases between the two ends. In DNA, the CDR3 is TGTGCCAGCAGTGAACAAGAGACCCAGTACTTC. This sequence encodes CASSEQETQYF.

This clonotype was observed a handful of times. V usage is TRBV20-1 and J usage is TRBJ2-7, with TRBD2 matching 10 bases. With V trimmed by 4 bases and J by 3 bases, 12 bases remained unmatched. The CDR3 extends over 16 amino acids. Germline CDR1 and CDR2: DFQATT and SNEGSKA (reference sequence). CDR3: CSATGSLAGAHYEQYF. CDR3 nucleotides: TGCAGTGCTACTGGGAGTCTAGCGGGAGCCCACTACGAGCAGTACTTC.

There are a few counts of this clonotype. The CDR3 spells CASPGPGGRAGELFF. CDR3 in DNA: TGTGCCAGCCCGGGCCCGGGCGGGCGGGCCGGGGAGCTGTTTTTT. The chain uses TRBV2 and TRBJ2-2; D might be TRBD2 (5 bases). The germline CDR1 and CDR2 sequences are SNHLY and FYNNEI. Trimming removed 8 bases at V and 6 bases at J, with 19 bases between. CDR3 size: 15 residues. Full variable domain (outside the CDR3, taken from reference TRBV2 and TRBJ2-2): EPEVTQTPSHQVTQMGQEVILRCVPISNHLYFYWYRQILGQKVEFLVSFYNNEISEKSEIFDDQFSVERPDGSNFTLKIRSTKLEDSAMYFCASPGPGGRAGELFFGEGSRLTVL.